The sequence of this T cell receptor beta chain was determined in a study of T cells in narcolepsy. Study details: Enrolled donors included narcolepsy type 1 or type 2 patients and healthy controls.

General study results and limits: Comparing one patient's CSF and blood CD4+ clonotypes highlighted HCRT- and TRIB2-specific autoreactive clonotypes.

Note on this clone: As yet, its antigen is unknown.

Only in-frame clones appear in the TCRdb table, and some are missing; sequencing was by immunoSEQ multiplex PCR. Of more than 30,000 clones listed, about four fifths are singletons. The source material was CD45RA- memory CD4+ T cells from PBMCs. This receptor was identified in a human donor with narcolepsy.

CDR3 coding DNA: TGTGCCAGCAGCTCCGGGGTCCAAGAGACCCAGTACTTC. Translating gives CASSSGVQETQYF. The chain uses TRBV5-6 and TRBJ2-5; tentative D call: TRBD2 (5 bases). CDR3 length: 13 residues. With 3 bases removed from V and 1 base from J, the gap between germline ends came to 7 bases. Germline V gene data show CDR1 as SGHDT and CDR2 as YYEEEE.